A single sample is the source of the 19 T cell receptor beta chains below, sequenced in a study of blood T cells in healthy people across ages. Sample-barcoded 5' priming and a J-beta primer mix drove a second PCR of about 6 to 11 cycles. TCRdb fed the 5' RACE reads into MiXCR, producing one record per CDR3 protein. The top ten clones hold roughly 22% of a sample with approximately 850,000 distinct CDR3 sequences, more than 45% of them seen once. The sample consisted of blood. The receptors derive from a man younger than 45 in good health.

V usage is TRBV20-1 and J usage is TRBJ2-1, with D perhaps being TRBD1 or TRBD2 (7 bases each). The CDR3 is made up of 14 amino acids. The germline V gene has CDR1 DFQATT and CDR2 SNEGSKA (reference sequence). The V end lost 6 bases, the J end lost 13 bases, and 25 bases lay between the germline ends. CDR3 in DNA: TGCAGTGCCCCTAGGGACAGCGGGGTGGAGACCCAGTTCTTC. This encodes CSAPRDSGVETQFF.

This clonotype appeared once. This rearrangement joins TRBV20-1 to TRBJ2-3; TRBD2 matches 7 bases. J lost 5 bases, V lost 5 bases, and 7 bases had no gene match. The length of the CDR3 is 13 residues. CDR1 is DFQATT, CDR2 SNEGSKA, per germline (reference sequence). The CDR3 protein is CSAETSNVDTQYF. CDR3 nucleotide sequence: TGCAGTGCTGAGACTAGCAACGTAGATACGCAGTATTTT.

The chain uses TRBV27 and TRBJ1-4; D ambiguous. There are 16 residues in the CDR3. CDR1 is MNHEY, CDR2 SMNVEV, per germline (reference sequence). V was pared by 2 bases and J by 0 bases, with 10 bases between. In nucleotides, the CDR3 is TGTGCCAGCAGTTTACTTATGCCCCCAACTAATGAAAAACTGTTTTTT. The encoded protein is CASSLLMPPTNEKLFF.

This clonotype was detected a few times. The chain combines TRBV7-2 with TRBJ2-7, with a weak D call TRBD2 (5 bases). Trimming cost V 4 bases and J 7 bases, with 17 bases left between them. The CDR3 spans 14 residues. CDR1 is SGHTA and CDR2 is FQGNSA in the germline V gene. The CDR3 reads CASSSPRARREQYF. The CDR3 bases are TGTGCCAGCAGCTCACCTCGGGCACGGAGGGAGCAGTACTTC. Supplemented by reference TRBV7-2 and TRBJ2-7, the full variable domain reads GAGVSQSPSNKVTEKGKDVELRCDPISGHTALYWYRQSLGQGLEFLIYFQGNSAPDKSGLPSDRFSAERTGGSVSTLTIQRTQQEDSAVYLCASSSPRARREQYFGPGTRLTVT.

This clonotype was picked up a small number of times. This chain connects TRBV11-1 to TRBJ2-7; D ambiguous. The closer fit of TRBJ2-5 to the DNA end suggests the J call may be wrong. The germline V gene encodes CDR1 SGHAT and CDR2 FQDESV (reference sequence). CDR3 length: 13 residues. The CDR3 nucleotides are TGTGCCAGCAGCTTTGGCGTGCTCGAGACCCAGTACTTC. It codes for CASSFGVLETQYF.

This chain joins TRBV24-1 and TRBJ2-1; tentatively, D is TRBD2 (7 bases). The CDR3 is made up of 15 amino acids. The ends were cut back, 0 bases at V and 8 bases at J, with 13 bases in the middle. Per the germline V gene, CDR1 is KGHDR and CDR2 is SFDVKD. For the CDR3, the DNA is TGTGCCACCAGTGATTTGAGGGGGGCGGGGGATGAGCAGTTCTTC. This gives the protein CATSDLRGAGDEQFF.

J is TRBJ2-7 and V is TRBV7-2; TRBD2 is a possible D gene (6 bases). Germline CDR1 and CDR2: SGHTA and FQGNSA. This CDR3 comprises 19 residues. The ends were cut back, 4 bases at V and 1 base at J, with 26 bases in the middle. CDR3 sequence (DNA): TGTGCCAGCAGCTACGGAAACCTGGGGGGACCGAGAACTTCCTACGAGCAGTACTTC. This gives the protein CASSYGNLGGPRTSYEQYF.

The chain uses TRBV7-2 and TRBJ2-7, with D maybe TRBD2 (5 bases). The V and J ends lost 1 base and 0 bases respectively, with 16 bases between them. Germline V lookup: CDR1 SGHTA, CDR2 FQGNSA. The CDR3 is made up of 17 amino acids. The CDR3 reads CASSLVVGLDFSYEQYF. CDR3 coding DNA: TGTGCCAGCAGCTTAGTAGTGGGATTGGACTTCTCCTACGAGCAGTACTTC. Based on the CDR3 plus reference TRBV7-2 and TRBJ2-7, the full variable domain is GAGVSQSPSNKVTEKGKDVELRCDPISGHTALYWYRQSLGQGLEFLIYFQGNSAPDKSGLPSDRFSAERTGGSVSTLTIQRTQQEDSAVYLCASSLVVGLDFSYEQYFGPGTRLTVT.

The V call is TRBV16, the J call TRBJ2-6; TRBD1 agrees at 7 bases. The CDR3 is made up of 18 amino acids. CDR1 and CDR2 from the germline V gene are KGHSY and FQNENV. J was trimmed by 0 bases and V by 5 bases; bases with no gene match: 10. The CDR3 DNA sequence: TGTGCCAGCAGCACTGACAGGGATCTTCTCTCTGGGGCCAACGTCCTGACTTTC. Encoded protein: CASSTDRDLLSGANVLTF.

This clonotype was counted between two and nine times. V is TRBV9 and J is TRBJ2-1, with 8 bases matching TRBD2. The J segment lost 0 bases and the V segment lost 3 bases, leaving 5 bases of the junction unmatched. The CDR3 runs to 16 residues. In germline, CDR1 is SGDLS, CDR2 YYNGEE. The CDR3 reads CASSGIAGSSYNEQFF. In nucleotides, the CDR3 is TGTGCCAGCAGCGGGATAGCGGGAAGCTCCTACAATGAGCAGTTCTTC.

Concerning this clonotype itself: Lacking the conserved final phenylalanine or tryptophan, this CDR3 likely reflects a read error. The DNA for the CDR3 is TGTGCCAGCAGATACGACAGGGCCTATAATTCACCCCTCCACATT. It encodes CASRYDRAYNSPLHI. The chain employs TRBV7-2 and TRBJ1-6; 7 bases line up with TRBD1. The CDR3 contains 15 residues. In germline, CDR1 is SGHTA, CDR2 FQGNSA. V lost 6 bases to trimming and J lost 2 bases; unmatched junction nucleotides: 4.

Only a few counts were recorded for this clonotype. The chain carries TRBV20-1 and TRBJ1-1; D gene unclear. The CDR3 runs to 15 residues. Per germline, CDR1 DFQATT and CDR2 SNEGSKA (reference sequence). Trimming left V 4 bases short and J 2 bases short, with 17 bases between. The CDR3 spells CSAIGRGLINTEAFF. As DNA, the CDR3 is TGCAGTGCTATCGGCCGAGGGCTCATCAACACTGAAGCTTTCTTT.

This chain uses TRBV29-1 with TRBJ2-5; unclear D gene. In germline, CDR1 is SQVTM, CDR2 ANQGSEA. The ends were cut back, 4 bases at V and 3 bases at J, with 9 bases in the middle. There are 12 residues in the CDR3. The CDR3 sequence: CSVASSKETQYF. CDR3 DNA sequence: TGCAGCGTTGCATCTTCAAAAGAGACCCAGTACTTC. Full variable domain (rest looked up from reference TRBV29-1 and TRBJ2-5): SAVISQKPSRDICQRGTSLTIQCQVDSQVTMMFWYRQQPGQSLTLIATANQGSEATYESGFVIDKFPISRPNLTFSTLTVSNMSPEDSSIYLCSVASSKETQYFGPGTRLLVL.

The CDR3 DNA reads TGTGCCAGCAGCCAAGATTGGCTATCGAATGAGCAGTACTTC. The encoded protein is CASSQDWLSNEQYF. This rearrangement joins TRBV4-2 to TRBJ2-5; no clear D. The germline V gene encodes CDR1 LGHNA and CDR2 YNFKEQ. The CDR3 has 14 residues. Trimming left V 0 bases short and J 11 bases short, with 16 bases between.

CDR3 bases: TGTGCCTGGATGGGACAGGGAAACTATGGCTACACCTTC. Protein product: CAWMGQGNYGYTF. The rearrangement links TRBV30 to TRBJ1-2, with 9 nucleotides matching TRBD1. V gave up 4 bases and J gave up 2 bases; unmatched junction bases: 2. Germline CDR1 and CDR2: GTSNPN and SVGIG (reference sequence). This CDR3 contains 13 residues. The full variable domain, completed using reference TRBV30 and TRBJ1-2, is SQTIHQWPATLVQPVGSPLSLECTVEGTSNPNLYWYRQAAGRGLQLLFYSVGIGQISSEVPQNLSASRPQDRQFILSSKKLLLSDSGFYLCAWMGQGNYGYTFGSGTRLTVV.

This chain connects TRBV11-2 to TRBJ2-3, with 8 bases matching TRBD1. The CDR3 is 17 residues long. The germline V gene encodes CDR1 SGHAT and CDR2 FQNNGV. Trimming at V came to 0 bases and at J to 4 bases, leaving 9 bases not matched to a gene. CDR3 residues: CASSLEDRGVAADTQYF. DNA of the CDR3: TGTGCCAGCAGCTTAGAAGACAGGGGTGTTGCGGCAGATACGCAGTATTTT.

The chain uses TRBV4-2 and TRBJ2-5; D is uncertain. The CDR3 spans 16 residues. Trimming cost V 0 bases and J 3 bases, with 14 bases left between them. CDR1 is LGHNA and CDR2 is YNFKEQ in the germline V gene. CDR3 amino acids: CASSQEGGPSKETQYF. CDR3 coding DNA: TGTGCCAGCAGCCAAGAGGGCGGTCCTTCCAAAGAGACCCAGTACTTC.

The CDR3 here is CASRPTSGGGSYNEQFF. DNA of the CDR3: TGTGCCAGCAGACCGACTAGCGGAGGGGGCTCCTACAATGAGCAGTTCTTC. The rearrangement uses TRBV12-3 or TRBV12-4 and TRBJ2-1; 9 nucleotides line up with TRBD2. V was pared by 6 bases and J by 0 bases, with 9 bases of the junction left unmatched. This CDR3 comprises 17 residues.

This sequence joins TRBV12-3 or TRBV12-4 and TRBJ1-1; D perhaps matches TRBD1 (6 bases). Trimming took off 3 bases at V and 0 bases at J, with 11 bases between the two ends. CDR3 length: 15 amino acids. CDR3 coding DNA: TGTGCCAGCAGTTTGGGGAGGGGGATGAACACTGAAGCTTTCTTT. Protein sequence: CASSLGRGMNTEAFF.